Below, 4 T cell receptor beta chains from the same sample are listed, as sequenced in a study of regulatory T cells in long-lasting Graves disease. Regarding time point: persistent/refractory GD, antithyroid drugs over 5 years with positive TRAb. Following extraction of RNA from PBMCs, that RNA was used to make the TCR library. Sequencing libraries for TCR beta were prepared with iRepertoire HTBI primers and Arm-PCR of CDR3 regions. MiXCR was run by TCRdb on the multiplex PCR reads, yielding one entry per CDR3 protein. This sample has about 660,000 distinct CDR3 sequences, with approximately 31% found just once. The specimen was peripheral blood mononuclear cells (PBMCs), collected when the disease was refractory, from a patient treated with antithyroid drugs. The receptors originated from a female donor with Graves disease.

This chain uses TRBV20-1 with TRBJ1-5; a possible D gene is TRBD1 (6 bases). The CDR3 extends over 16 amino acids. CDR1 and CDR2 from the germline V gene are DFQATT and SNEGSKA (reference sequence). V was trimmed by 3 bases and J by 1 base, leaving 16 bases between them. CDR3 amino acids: CSARGLGGGSNQPQHF. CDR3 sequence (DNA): TGCAGTGCTAGGGGTCTTGGAGGGGGGAGCAATCAGCCCCAGCATTTT.

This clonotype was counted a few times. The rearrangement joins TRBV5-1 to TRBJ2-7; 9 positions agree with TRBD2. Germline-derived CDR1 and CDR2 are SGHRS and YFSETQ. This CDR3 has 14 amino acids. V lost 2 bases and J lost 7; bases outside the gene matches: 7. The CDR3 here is CASSFRREGLEQYF. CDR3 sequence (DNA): TGCGCCAGCAGCTTCCGGCGGGAGGGCCTTGAGCAGTACTTC. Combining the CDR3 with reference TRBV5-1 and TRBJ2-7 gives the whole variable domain KAGVTQTPRYLIKTRGQQVTLSCSPISGHRSVSWYQQTPGQGLQFLFEYFSETQRNKGNFPGRFSGRQFSNSRSEMNVSTLELGDSALYLCASSFRREGLEQYFGPGTRLTVT.

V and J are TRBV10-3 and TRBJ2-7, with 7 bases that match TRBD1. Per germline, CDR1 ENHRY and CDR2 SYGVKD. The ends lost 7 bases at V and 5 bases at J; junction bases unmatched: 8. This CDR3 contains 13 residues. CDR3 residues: CAINPDRANEQYF. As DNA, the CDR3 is TGTGCCATCAACCCAGACAGGGCCAACGAGCAGTACTTC.

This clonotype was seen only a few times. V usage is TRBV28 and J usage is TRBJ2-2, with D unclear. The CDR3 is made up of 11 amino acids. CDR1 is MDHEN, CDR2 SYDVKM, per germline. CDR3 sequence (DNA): TGTGCTGTTTGGGGCACCGGGGAGCTGTTTTTT. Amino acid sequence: CAVWGTGELFF.